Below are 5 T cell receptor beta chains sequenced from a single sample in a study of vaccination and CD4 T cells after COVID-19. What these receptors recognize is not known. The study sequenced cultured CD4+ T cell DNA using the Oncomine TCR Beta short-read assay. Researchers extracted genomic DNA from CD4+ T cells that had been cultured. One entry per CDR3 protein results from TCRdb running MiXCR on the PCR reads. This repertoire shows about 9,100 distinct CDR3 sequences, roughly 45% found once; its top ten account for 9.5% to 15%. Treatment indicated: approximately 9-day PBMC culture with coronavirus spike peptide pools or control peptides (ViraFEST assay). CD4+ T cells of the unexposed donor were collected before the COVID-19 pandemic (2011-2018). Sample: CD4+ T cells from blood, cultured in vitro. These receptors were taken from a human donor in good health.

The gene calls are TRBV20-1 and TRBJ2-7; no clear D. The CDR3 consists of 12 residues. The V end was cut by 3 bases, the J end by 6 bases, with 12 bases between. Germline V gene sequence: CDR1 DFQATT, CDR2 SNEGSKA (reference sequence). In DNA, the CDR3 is TGCAGTGCTAGTAGGACCCCGGTCGAGCAGTACTTC. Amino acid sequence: CSASRTPVEQYF.

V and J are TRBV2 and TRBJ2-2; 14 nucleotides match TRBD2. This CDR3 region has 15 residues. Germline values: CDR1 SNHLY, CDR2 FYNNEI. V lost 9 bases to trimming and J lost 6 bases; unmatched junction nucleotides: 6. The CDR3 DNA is TGTGCCAGTCTCGGGACTAGCGGGAGCGCCGGGGAGCTGTTTTTT. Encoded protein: CASLGTSGSAGELFF.

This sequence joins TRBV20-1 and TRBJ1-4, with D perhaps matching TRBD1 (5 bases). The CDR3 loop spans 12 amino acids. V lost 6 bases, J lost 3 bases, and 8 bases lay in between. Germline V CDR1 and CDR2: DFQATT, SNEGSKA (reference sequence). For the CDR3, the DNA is TGCAGTGCGGGGGGATCTAATGAAAAACTGTTTTTT. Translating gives CSAGGSNEKLFF.

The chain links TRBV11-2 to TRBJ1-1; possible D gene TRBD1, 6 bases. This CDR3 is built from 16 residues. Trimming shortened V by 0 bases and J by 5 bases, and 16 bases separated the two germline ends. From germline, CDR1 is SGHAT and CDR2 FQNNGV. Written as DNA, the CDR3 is TGTGCCAGCAGCTTAGATTGGGGACAAAGGAGGACTGAAGCTTTCTTT. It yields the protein CASSLDWGQRRTEAFF.

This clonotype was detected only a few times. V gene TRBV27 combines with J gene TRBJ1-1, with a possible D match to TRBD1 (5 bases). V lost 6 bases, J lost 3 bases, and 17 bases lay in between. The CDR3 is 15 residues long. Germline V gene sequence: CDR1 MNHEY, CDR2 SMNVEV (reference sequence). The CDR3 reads CASRSGTFLHTEAFF. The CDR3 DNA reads TGTGCCAGCAGATCCGGGACCTTCCTACACACTGAAGCTTTCTTT.